Described below is a single T cell receptor (beta chain) sequence and its context. There is no known antigen for this receptor. Base-call qualities are not available, and no considerably larger clone is one nucleotide away. The CDR3 regions of human TCRbeta chains were analyzed by immunosequencing. Per the original workflow: TCRs in the repertoires were matched against a reference library of SARS-CoV-2-specific TCRs that had been generated with the MIRA antigen-specificity platform. Breadth was defined as the fraction of unique TCRs that were SARS-CoV-2-associated, and depth was defined as the fraction of total T cells that were SARS-CoV-2-associated. Using the MIRA data, every spike-specific TCR was mapped to the spike region that the TCR reacted to and assigned to either a CD4 or a CD8 class. Log10-transformed breadth and depth values were compared by one-way ANOVA with Sidak's multiple comparisons tests. The immuneACCESS repertoire file appears here via TCRdb, limited to in-frame rearrangements. These files lack a portion of the clones; in checked studies, under half of the deficit traces to unresolved V genes, and the cause of the others is not known. D and trimming were read from the DNA, whereas the V and J calls and clone size are those reported in that table. The sample table holds approximately 130,000 clones, of which about 90% were seen once. 5.4% of the sample goes to the ten largest clones.

This entry is derived from a study of T cell responses to AZD1222 COVID-19 vaccine (dated by TCRdb to the early 2020s). For the study in its entirety: Because spike-specific TCR depth and breadth did not differ between the two schedules, AZD1222 recipients who got a second dose at roughly 4 weeks were pooled with those who got a second dose at roughly 12 weeks. Enrollment into the trials was organized by age into subgroups of 18-55, 56-69 and 70-plus years, and those subgroups contained roughly 150, 30 and 60 TCR-sequenced participants, respectively. TCR sequencing covered about 230 trial participants: around 210 given two doses of AZD1222 and about 26 given two doses of MenACWY control vaccine. Study-wide conclusions, independent of this receptor: Vaccine-associated CD4 TCRs spanned the whole spike protein, with dominant responses in regions 160-218 and 743-854. The 56-69-year group was small, and its depth increase did not reach significance, likely because of low power. A significant rise in spike-specific TCR breadth and depth was observed after two AZD1222 doses relative to day 0 and relative to MenACWY recipients. Conclusions about previously exposed vaccinees are limited because only five to seven AZD1222 recipients were SARS-CoV-2 seropositive at baseline. Reportedly, almost half of the unique spike-specific TCRs recognized epitopes lying outside the regions that are mutated in the B.1.351 and B.1.1.7 variants. Most participants were white British and females outnumbered males, and the authors suggested that clonal diversity may have been underestimated. Because no day 14 peak-response samples were available, the repertoires could be characterized only after the peak T cell response.

This sample's time point label indicates: baseline before first vaccination. Vaccinee samples were obtained from the UK trials COV001 and COV002, which included a single-blind randomized controlled phase 2/3 trial of AZD1222 (ChAdOx1 nCoV-19) in healthy adults. For TCRbeta chain sequencing, PBMC samples were collected from trial participants at day 0 and at day 28 after the second dose. V has 5 bases trimmed and J has 7 bases trimmed; junction bases matching no gene number 10. Its CDR3 holds 14 amino acids, cysteine through phenylalanine. Only CDR3 DNA remains: 42 bases, in frame from the first base. CDR1 and CDR2 (MDHEN, SYDVKM) derive from the germline V gene.

This clonotype was obtained from an adult in good health. Source: peripheral blood, taken on day 0 of AZD1222 vaccination. The chain links TRBV28 with TRBJ2-7, and TRBD2 aligns with 8 junction nucleotides. Here is the DNA: TGTGCCAGCAGTACCCGACTAGCGCTTGGGGAGCAGTACTTC. This sequence encodes CASSTRLALGEQYF.